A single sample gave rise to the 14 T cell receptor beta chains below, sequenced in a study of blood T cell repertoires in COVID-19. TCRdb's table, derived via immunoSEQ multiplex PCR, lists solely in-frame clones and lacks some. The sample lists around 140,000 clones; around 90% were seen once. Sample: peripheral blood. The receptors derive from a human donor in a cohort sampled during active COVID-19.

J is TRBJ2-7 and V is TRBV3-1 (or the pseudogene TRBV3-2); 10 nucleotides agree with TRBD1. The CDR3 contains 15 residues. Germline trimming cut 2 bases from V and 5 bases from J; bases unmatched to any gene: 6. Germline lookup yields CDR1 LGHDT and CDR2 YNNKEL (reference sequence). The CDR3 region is CASSQWRDRGHEQYF. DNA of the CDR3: TGTGCCAGCAGCCAATGGCGGGACAGGGGCCACGAGCAGTACTTC.

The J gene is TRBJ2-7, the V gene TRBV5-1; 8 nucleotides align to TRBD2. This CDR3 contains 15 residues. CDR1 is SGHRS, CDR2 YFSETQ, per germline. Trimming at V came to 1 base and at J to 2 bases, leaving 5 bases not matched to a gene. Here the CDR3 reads CASSLTGGSTYEQYF. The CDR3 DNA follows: TGCGCCAGCAGCTTGACGGGGGGGTCCACCTACGAGCAGTACTTC.

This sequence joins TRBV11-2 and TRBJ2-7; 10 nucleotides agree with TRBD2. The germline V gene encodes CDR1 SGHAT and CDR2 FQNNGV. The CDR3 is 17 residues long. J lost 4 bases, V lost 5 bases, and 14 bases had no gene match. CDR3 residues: CASSPLGLAGGGYEQYF. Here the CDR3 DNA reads TGTGCCAGCAGCCCCCTTGGGTTAGCGGGGGGAGGTTACGAGCAGTACTTC.

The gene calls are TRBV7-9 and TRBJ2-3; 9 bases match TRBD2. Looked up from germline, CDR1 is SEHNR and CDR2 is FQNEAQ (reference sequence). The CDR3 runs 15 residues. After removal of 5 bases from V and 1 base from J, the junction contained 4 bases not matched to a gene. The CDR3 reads CASSPRLAGTDTQYF. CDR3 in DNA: TGTGCCAGCAGCCCGAGACTAGCGGGCACAGATACGCAGTATTTT. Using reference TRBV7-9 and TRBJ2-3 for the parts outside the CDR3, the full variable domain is DTGVSQNPRHKITKRGQNVTFRCDPISEHNRLYWYRQTLGQGPEFLTYFQNEAQLEKSRLLSDRFSAERPKGSFSTLEIQRTEQGDSAMYLCASSPRLAGTDTQYFGPGTRLTVL.

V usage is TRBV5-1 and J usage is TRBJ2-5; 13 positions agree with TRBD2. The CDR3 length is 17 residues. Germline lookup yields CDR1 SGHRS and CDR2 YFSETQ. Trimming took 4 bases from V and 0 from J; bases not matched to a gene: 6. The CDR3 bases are TGCGCCAGCAGCAGCGGACTAGCGGGGGTCAACCAAGAGACCCAGTACTTC. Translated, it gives CASSSGLAGVNQETQYF.

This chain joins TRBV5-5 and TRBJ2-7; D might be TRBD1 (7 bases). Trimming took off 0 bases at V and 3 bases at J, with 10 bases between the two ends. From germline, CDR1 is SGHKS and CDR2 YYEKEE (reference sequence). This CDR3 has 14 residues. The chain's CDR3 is CASSLGQGGYEQYF. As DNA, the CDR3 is TGTGCCAGCAGCTTGGGACAGGGAGGCTACGAGCAGTACTTC.

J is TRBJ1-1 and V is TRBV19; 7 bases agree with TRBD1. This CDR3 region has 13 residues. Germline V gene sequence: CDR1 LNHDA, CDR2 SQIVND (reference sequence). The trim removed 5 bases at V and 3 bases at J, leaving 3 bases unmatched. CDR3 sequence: CASSYTGDTEAFF. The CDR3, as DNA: TGTGCCAGTAGTTACACAGGGGACACTGAAGCTTTCTTT.

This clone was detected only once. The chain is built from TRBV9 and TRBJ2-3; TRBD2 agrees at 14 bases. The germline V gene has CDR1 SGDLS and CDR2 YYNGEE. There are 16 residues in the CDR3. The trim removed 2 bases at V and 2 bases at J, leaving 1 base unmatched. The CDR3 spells CASSVGLAGVTDTQYF. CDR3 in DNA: TGTGCCAGCAGCGTGGGACTAGCGGGGGTCACAGATACGCAGTATTTT.

The CDR3 region is CASSGVRDKLSTNEKLFF. The CDR3 coding sequence is TGTGCCAGCAGCGGGGTCCGGGACAAGCTTTCAACTAATGAAAAACTGTTTTTT. The chain has TRBV5-6 and TRBJ1-4; D is perhaps TRBD1 (6 bases). The CDR3 length is 18 residues. Per germline, CDR1 SGHDT and CDR2 YYEEEE. With 4 bases removed from V and 0 bases from J, the gap between germline ends came to 19 bases.

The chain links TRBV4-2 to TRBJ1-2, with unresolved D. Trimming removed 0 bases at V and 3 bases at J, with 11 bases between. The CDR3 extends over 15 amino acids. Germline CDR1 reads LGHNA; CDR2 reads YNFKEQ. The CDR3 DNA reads TGTGCCAGCAGCCAAGAAGTCCTGGAGGACTATGGCTACACCTTC. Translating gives CASSQEVLEDYGYTF.

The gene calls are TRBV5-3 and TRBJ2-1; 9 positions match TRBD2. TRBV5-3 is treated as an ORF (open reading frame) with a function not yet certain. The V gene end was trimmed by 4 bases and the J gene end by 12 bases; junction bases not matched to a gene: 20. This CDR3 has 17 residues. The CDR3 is CARSLTDSGGAQQGQFF. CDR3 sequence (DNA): TGTGCCAGAAGCCTAACTGATAGCGGGGGCGCCCAACAAGGGCAGTTCTTC.

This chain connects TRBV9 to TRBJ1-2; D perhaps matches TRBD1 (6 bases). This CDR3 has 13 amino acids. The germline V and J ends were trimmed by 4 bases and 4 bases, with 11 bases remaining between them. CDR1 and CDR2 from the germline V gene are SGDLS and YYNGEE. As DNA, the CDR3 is TGTGCCAGCAGCCCAGCGGGGGCCTATGGCTACACCTTC. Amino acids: CASSPAGAYGYTF.

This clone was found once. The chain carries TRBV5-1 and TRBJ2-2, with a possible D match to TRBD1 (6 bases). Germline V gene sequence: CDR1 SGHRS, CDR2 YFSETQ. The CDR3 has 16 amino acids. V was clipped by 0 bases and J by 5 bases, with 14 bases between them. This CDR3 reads CASSLDVWGRTGELFF. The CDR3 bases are TGCGCCAGCAGCTTGGATGTCTGGGGGCGAACCGGGGAGCTGTTTTTT.

CDR3 coding DNA: TGTGCCAGCAGCTTAATCGGGCGGGAAGAAAAACTGTTTTTT. Its protein is CASSLIGREEKLFF. The chain links TRBV7-9 to TRBJ1-4; D is undetermined. CDR1 and CDR2 from the germline V gene are SEHNR and FQNEAQ (reference sequence). Trimming removed 2 bases from V and 8 bases from J, with 12 bases in between. This CDR3 is built from 14 residues. Using reference TRBV7-9 and TRBJ1-4 for the parts outside the CDR3, the full variable domain is DTGVSQNPRHKITKRGQNVTFRCDPISEHNRLYWYRQTLGQGPEFLTYFQNEAQLEKSRLLSDRFSAERPKGSFSTLEIQRTEQGDSAMYLCASSLIGREEKLFFGSGTQLSVL.